These T cell receptor beta chains were read from a single sample in a study of blood T cell repertoires in COVID-19. The protocol was immunoSEQ multiplex PCR, while the TCRdb copy is restricted to in-frame clones and leaves out a portion. The sample yields some 45,000 clones, around 80% seen once. The sample taken for sequencing was peripheral blood. The receptors here all came from a man between 65 and 85 years old with acute or convalescent COVID-19. Both conserved end residues are part of each CDR3. A D gene is named only where the DNA matches it firmly. The size of a clone is reported for some rows only, either as once, few or many, or as a class for expanded clones.

v_call	clone_size	j_call	d_call	cdr3_nt	cdr3_aa
TRBV28	NA	TRBJ1-1	NA	TGTGCCAGCAGTTTGGCTGGTGAGGGGAACACTGAAGCTTTCTTT	CASSLAGEGNTEAFF
TRBV5-4	NA	TRBJ1-4	NA	TGTGCCAGCAGCTTGGCGGGGAATGAAAAACTGTTTTTT	CASSLAGNEKLFF
TRBV7-2	NA	TRBJ2-7	NA	TGTGCCAGCAGCTTAACCAGGGTCCACGAGCAGTACTTC	CASSLTRVHEQYF
TRBV4-2	NA	TRBJ1-2	NA	TGTGCCAGCAGCCAAGACCGAGGGGGAGACGGCTATGGCTACACCTTC	CASSQDRGGDGYGYTF
TRBV19	few	TRBJ1-1	NA	TGTGCCAGCCGGGACACCTTACAGTTAGGGGGCACTGAAGCTTTCTTT	CASRDTLQLGGTEAFF
TRBV24-1	NA	TRBJ2-3	NA	TGTGCCACCAGTGGACACTTCAGAGATACGCAGTATTTT	CATSGHFRDTQYF
TRBV12-3/TRBV12-4	NA	TRBJ2-1	NA	TGTGCCAGCAGTGTAACTGGGACTGGCGAGCAGTTCTTC	CASSVTGTGEQFF
TRBV7-9	NA	TRBJ1-1	TRBD1	TGTGCCAGCAGCTCCGGGGACAGTGGATTGACTGAAGCTTTCTTT	CASSSGDSGLTEAFF
TRBV4-1	NA	TRBJ1-6	NA	TGCGCCAGCAGCCTCAACAACGCCTGGCCCCTCCACTTT	CASSLNNAWPLHF
TRBV5-1	NA	TRBJ2-6	TRBD1	TGCGCCAGCAGCCCGAGGACAGGTGGGGCCAACGTCCTGACTTTC	CASSPRTGGANVLTF
TRBV5-1	NA	TRBJ2-7	TRBD2	TGCGCCAGCAGCGATCGGGGGGTGCCCTACGAGCAGTACTTC	CASSDRGVPYEQYF
TRBV4-3	few	TRBJ1-2	NA	TGCGCCAGCAGCCAAGATAACGGGGGGATAGGCTATGGCTACACCTTC	CASSQDNGGIGYGYTF
TRBV5-1	NA	TRBJ1-1	NA	TGCGCCAGCAGCTTGGATTCGGTGAACACTGAAGCTTTCTTT	CASSLDSVNTEAFF
TRBV14	NA	TRBJ2-6	TRBD2	TGTGCCAGCAGCCAAGGCCGTTTACCTAGCGGGGGAATAACTGGGGCCAACGTCCTGACTTTC	CASSQGRLPSGGITGANVLTF
TRBV4-3	once	TRBJ1-2	TRBD1	TGCGCCAGCAGCCAAATTACAGGGGTGGATGGCTACACCTTC	CASSQITGVDGYTF
TRBV24-1	NA	TRBJ1-1	NA	TGTGCCACCAGTGATTTCTTTAACACTGAAGCTTTCTTT	CATSDFFNTEAFF
TRBV6-2/TRBV6-3	NA	TRBJ2-7	TRBD2	TGTGCCAGCAGTACCCGGACTAGCCGGAATGGCTCCTACGAGCAGTACTTC	CASSTRTSRNGSYEQYF
TRBV6-2/TRBV6-3	NA	TRBJ2-3	NA	TGTGCCAGCAGTTACTCTTTTGGGAGGACAGATACGCAGTATTTT	CASSYSFGRTDTQYF
TRBV20-1	NA	TRBJ1-5	NA	TGCAGTGCTAGTGCAGGAACCCATCAGCCCCAGCATTTT	CSASAGTHQPQHF
TRBV9	NA	TRBJ1-4	NA	TGTGCCAGCAGCGGGACAGCAACTAATGAAAAACTGTTTTTT	CASSGTATNEKLFF
TRBV23-1	NA	TRBJ1-5	NA	TGCGCCAGCAGTCGATTACAGGAAAATAGCAATCAGCCCCAGCATTTT	CASSRLQENSNQPQHF
TRBV7-6	once	TRBJ2-5	TRBD1	TGTGCCAGCAGCACCATGACAGGGCCCAAGCAAGAGACCCAGTACTTC	CASSTMTGPKQETQYF
TRBV7-2	NA	TRBJ1-1	NA	TGTGCCAGCAGCTTAGCGGGGGGTATAGGAGGAGCTTTCTTT	CASSLAGGIGGAFF
TRBV27	few	TRBJ1-1	NA	TGTGCCAGCAGTCTGACAGCTATGAACACTGAAGCTTTCTTT	CASSLTAMNTEAFF
TRBV14	few	TRBJ2-2	TRBD1	TGTGCCAGCAGCCCCTGGACAGGGAGAACCGACACCGGGGAGCTGTTTTTT	CASSPWTGRTDTGELFF
TRBV20-1	once	TRBJ2-4	NA	TGCAGTGCTAGACCGGGGGACATTCAGTACTTC	CSARPGDIQYF